This T cell receptor (beta chain) is from a study of T cells in localized non-small cell lung cancer. About this clone itself: As yet, its antigen is unknown.

Only in-frame clones appear in the TCRdb table, and some are missing; sequencing was by immunoSEQ multiplex PCR. This sample carries 2,500 to 3,000 clones, roughly 25% of them seen once, and the ten largest clones take about a sixth. The germline V gene encodes CDR1 SGHAT and CDR2 FQDESV (reference sequence). The CDR3 is 18 amino acids. Losses at the gene ends were 5 bases for V and 3 bases for J; bases not matched to a gene: 10. Study-level points and caveats: Clonality of T cells reached its maximum in uninvolved adjacent lung, surpassing tumor. Heterogeneity cannot be ruled out, as sequencing used one tumor region only. Increased T cell density in blood showed an association with longer overall survival. The study detected a median approximately 57 of the top 100 tumor clones in adjacent lung.

This TCR derives from a male donor aged 60 or over with stage I lung adenocarcinoma. The chain has TRBV11-1 and TRBJ2-2; 12 bases are a match to TRBD1. This specimen consisted of lung tumor tissue, obtained before any cancer treatment. CDR3 DNA sequence: TGTGCCAGCAGCAACCGGGACAGGGGGCTTTCACACACCGGGGAGCTGTTTTTT. This encodes CASSNRDRGLSHTGELFF. The full variable domain, completed using reference TRBV11-1 and TRBJ2-2, is EAEVAQSPRYKITEKSQAVAFWCDPISGHATLYWYRQILGQGPELLVQFQDESVVDDSQLPKDRFSAERLKGVDSTLKIQPAELGDSAMYLCASSNRDRGLSHTGELFFGEGSRLTVL.